This is a list of T cell receptor beta chains from one sample in a study of precursors of human CD4 cytotoxic T cells. MiXCR, run by TCRdb on the reads, gives a single entry per CDR3 protein. The sample contains about 490 distinct CDR3 sequences, roughly a sixth of which appear only once. The material sequenced was memory CD4+ T cells from blood (PBMCs). The receptors were sampled from a human donor in good health. Both conserved end residues are part of each CDR3. The order of the fields is clone size, V gene, J gene, D gene, CDR3 DNA, CDR3 protein. The D gene is left open where the match is weak. Not every row has a clone size; where given, it reads once, few, many or a size class.

few	TRBV7-4	TRBJ1-5	NA	TGTGCCAGCACCCCGGGGGCGCATTTT	CASTPGAHF
large	TRBV5-1	TRBJ2-3	NA	TGCGCCAGCAGCACCACAGATACGCAGTATTTT	CASSTTDTQYF
large	TRBV7-2	TRBJ1-5	NA	TGTGCCAGCAGCTTAGCCCTCAATCAGCCCCAGCATTTT	CASSLALNQPQHF
few	TRBV4-2	TRBJ2-3	TRBD2	TGTGCCAGCAGCCATTCTCTGGTGGGGGGGAGAGCAGATACGCAGTATTTT	CASSHSLVGGRADTQYF
few	TRBV13	TRBJ2-7	NA	TGTGCCAGCAGTTGGTCGACAGGCTCGCTGACAAAATACGAGCAGTACTTC	CASSWSTGSLTKYEQYF
NA	TRBV7-2	TRBJ1-5	TRBD1	TGTGCCAGCAGCCGGGACAGGTACAATCAGCCCCAGCATTTT	CASSRDRYNQPQHF
NA	TRBV7-6	TRBJ1-6	TRBD1	TGTGCCAGCAGCCCAGGACAGGGACGGCCACCCCTCCACTTT	CASSPGQGRPPLHF
large	TRBV2	TRBJ2-5	NA	TGTGCCAGCAGTGAAGCGGGAAAGACCCAGTACTTC	CASSEAGKTQYF
few	TRBV5-1	TRBJ2-1	NA	TGCGCCAGCAGCTCCGCTTTATACAATGAGCAGTTCTTC	CASSSALYNEQFF
large	TRBV4-1	TRBJ1-1	NA	TGCGCCAGCAGCCAAGATCGGGGGAGAGAAGCTTTCTTT	CASSQDRGREAFF
large	TRBV5-1	TRBJ2-3	NA	TGCGCCAGCACTTTGGGATACGACGGAGCAGATACGCAGTATTTT	CASTLGYDGADTQYF
large	TRBV11-2	TRBJ1-2	TRBD1	TGTGCCAGCAGCTTACTAGCCGGGACAGATTCCGGCTACACCTTC	CASSLLAGTDSGYTF
NA	TRBV7-2	TRBJ2-7	NA	TGTGCCAGCAGCTTAGTCTTGGAGTACGAGCAGTACTTC	CASSLVLEYEQYF
few	TRBV30	TRBJ2-2	NA	TGTGCCTGGAGTGGGGCAGGGGTGAACACCGGGGAGCTGTTTTTT	CAWSGAGVNTGELFF
large	TRBV11-2	TRBJ2-7	NA	TGTGCCAGCAGCCCGGACTATACGGGGGAGCAGTACTTC	CASSPDYTGEQYF
NA	TRBV4-2	TRBJ1-1	TRBD1	TGTGCCAGCAGCCCGGGACAGGGGGCAGGAACTGAAGCTTTCTTT	CASSPGQGAGTEAFF